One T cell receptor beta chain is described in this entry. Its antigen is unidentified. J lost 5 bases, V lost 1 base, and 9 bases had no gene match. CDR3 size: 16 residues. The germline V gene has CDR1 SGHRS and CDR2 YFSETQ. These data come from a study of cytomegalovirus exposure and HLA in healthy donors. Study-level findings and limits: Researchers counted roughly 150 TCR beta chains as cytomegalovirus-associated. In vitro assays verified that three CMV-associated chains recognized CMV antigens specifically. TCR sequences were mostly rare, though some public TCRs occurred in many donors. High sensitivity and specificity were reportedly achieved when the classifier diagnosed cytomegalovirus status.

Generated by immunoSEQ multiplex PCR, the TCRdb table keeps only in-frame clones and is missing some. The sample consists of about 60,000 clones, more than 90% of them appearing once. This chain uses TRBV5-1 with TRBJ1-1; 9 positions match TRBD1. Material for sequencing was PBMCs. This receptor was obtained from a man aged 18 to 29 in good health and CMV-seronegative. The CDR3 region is CASSLREGTGSTEAFF. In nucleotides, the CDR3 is TGCGCCAGCAGCTTGCGAGAGGGGACAGGGAGTACTGAAGCTTTCTTT.